The 14 T cell receptor beta chains presented below share a single source sample, sequenced in a study of blood T cell repertoires in COVID-19 (TCRdb year 2020). Libraries were prepared through the immunoSEQ multiplex PCR assay. The table comes from immuneACCESS by way of TCRdb, which keeps in-frame sequences with V and J called. Part of the clones is missing from these tables; in studies checked, under half for an unresolved V gene and the rest for unknown reasons. Here the sample has some 250,000 clones; 80% to 85% occur a single time. The biggest ten clones account for 3.4% of the sample. The sequenced sample consisted of peripheral blood. Receptors were obtained from a woman aged 18 to 35 with acute or convalescent COVID-19.

This chain connects TRBV11-2 to TRBJ1-2; 8 bases are a match to TRBD1. The CDR3 loop spans 12 amino acids. Germline CDR1 is SGHAT and CDR2 is FQNNGV. With 7 bases clipped from V and 8 bases from J, the junction kept 6 bases outside the gene matches. In DNA, the CDR3 is TGTGCCAGCACCCTAGACAGGGGCGGCTACACCTTC. Translated: CASTLDRGGYTF. The full variable domain, in which reference TRBV11-2 and TRBJ1-2 provide the parts outside the CDR3, is EAGVAQSPRYKIIEKRQSVAFWCNPISGHATLYWYQQILGQGPKLLIQFQNNGVVDDSQLPKDRFSAERLKGVDSTLKIQPAKLEDSAVYLCASTLDRGGYTFGSGTRLTVV.

The CDR3 reads CAIQGQGEEKLFF. The CDR3 DNA reads as TGTGCCATCCAAGGACAGGGGGAGGAAAAACTGTTTTTT. This chain connects TRBV10-3 to TRBJ1-4; 10 nucleotides agree with TRBD1. CDR1 and CDR2 (germline): ENHRY, SYGVKD. CDR3 length: 13 residues. The junction had 5 bases not matched to a gene; V was cut back by 8 bases and J by 8 bases.

The V gene is TRBV7-2, the J gene TRBJ2-3, with D perhaps TRBD1 (6 bases). The V end was cut by 4 bases, the J end by 2 bases, with 19 bases between. The CDR3 totals 17 residues. Germline V gene data show CDR1 as SGHTA and CDR2 as FQGNSA. CDR3 amino acids: CASSSDPGTIYTDTQYF. The CDR3 DNA is TGTGCCAGCAGCTCCGACCCCGGGACAATCTACACAGATACGCAGTATTTT.

The genes are TRBV27 and TRBJ2-7, with 9 nucleotides matching TRBD2. J lost 2 bases, V lost 5 bases, and 7 bases had no gene match. The length of the CDR3 is 15 residues. Germline V CDR1 and CDR2: MNHEY, SMNVEV (reference sequence). CDR3 loop: CASSLSGSHPYEQYF. In DNA, the CDR3 is TGTGCCAGCAGTCTTAGCGGGAGTCACCCCTACGAGCAGTACTTC.

The chain carries TRBV5-6 and TRBJ2-3, with 14 bases that match TRBD2. The V and J ends lost 0 bases and 5 bases, in that order; junction bases with no gene match: 2. CDR3 size: 16 residues. CDR1 SGHDT and CDR2 YYEEEE come from the germline V gene. CDR3 sequence: CASSLGLAGGKDTQYF. CDR3 sequence (DNA): TGTGCCAGCAGCTTGGGACTAGCGGGGGGGAAAGATACGCAGTATTTT.

This chain connects TRBV2 to TRBJ1-5, with 7 positions matching TRBD1. The CDR3 has 13 residues. V gave up 7 bases and J gave up 4 bases; unmatched junction bases: 4. The germline V gene has CDR1 SNHLY and CDR2 FYNNEI. CDR3 loop: CASKGDSNQPQHF. The CDR3 region has the DNA TGTGCCAGCAAGGGGGACAGTAATCAGCCCCAGCATTTT.

V usage is TRBV7-9 and J usage is TRBJ1-4, with unresolved D. Trimming took off 7 bases at V and 5 bases at J, with 5 bases between the two ends. This CDR3 is 11 amino acids long. The V gene's germline CDR1 is SEHNR and CDR2 FQNEAQ (reference sequence). The CDR3 loop reads CASTQNEKLFF. The CDR3 coding sequence is TGTGCCAGCACCCAGAATGAAAAACTGTTTTTT.

The CDR3: CAWTVRRTRGNSGNTIYF. For the CDR3, the DNA is TGTGCCTGGACCGTACGACGGACCAGGGGAAACTCTGGAAACACCATATATTTT. The chain carries TRBV30 and TRBJ1-3; weak D call: TRBD1 (6 bases). Germline-derived CDR1 and CDR2 are GTSNPN and SVGIG (reference sequence). This CDR3 region has 18 residues. The V gene lost 4 bases and the J gene lost 0 bases, with 22 bases spanning the gap.

The J gene is TRBJ1-1, the V gene TRBV20-1; D uncertain. V was clipped by 3 bases and J by 5 bases, with 4 bases between them. This CDR3 is built from 10 residues. From germline, CDR1 is DFQATT and CDR2 SNEGSKA (reference sequence). Written as DNA, the CDR3 is TGCAGTGCTAGGCGAACTGAAGCTTTCTTT. Translated: CSARRTEAFF.

J is TRBJ2-4 and V is TRBV9; 10 bases are shared with TRBD2. With 3 bases clipped from V and 6 bases from J, the junction kept 6 bases outside the gene matches. The length of the CDR3 is 15 residues. In germline, CDR1 is SGDLS, CDR2 YYNGEE. CDR3 region: CASSGSGGRGNIQYF. The CDR3 nucleotides read TGTGCCAGCAGCGGTAGCGGGGGGCGTGGAAACATTCAGTACTTC.

This clone appeared a single time. This chain uses TRBV5-1 with TRBJ1-5; TRBD1 matches 7 bases. CDR3 size: 15 residues. Losses at the gene ends were 3 bases for V and 2 bases for J; bases not matched to a gene: 5. Germline CDR1 is SGHRS and CDR2 is YFSETQ. CDR3 nucleotides: TGCGCCAGCAGCTACACAGGGGAACGCAATCAGCCCCAGCATTTT. Translating it yields CASSYTGERNQPQHF. The entire variable domain, with the rest obtained from reference TRBV5-1 and TRBJ1-5, is as follows: KAGVTQTPRYLIKTRGQQVTLSCSPISGHRSVSWYQQTPGQGLQFLFEYFSETQRNKGNFPGRFSGRQFSNSRSEMNVSTLELGDSALYLCASSYTGERNQPQHFGDGTRLSIL.

The genes are TRBV6-2 or TRBV6-3 and TRBJ2-7; 10 bases are a match to TRBD1. V lost 4 bases and J lost 12; bases outside the gene matches: 3. The CDR3 has 11 residues. The V gene's germline CDR1 is MNHEY and CDR2 SVGEGT. The CDR3 is CASSSRTGGYF. CDR3 DNA: TGTGCCAGCAGTTCCCGGACAGGGGGGTACTTC.

The chain is built from TRBV10-1 and TRBJ2-2, with TRBD2 as a possible D gene (5 bases). In germline, CDR1 is WNHNN, CDR2 SYGVQD (reference sequence). Trimming pared 3 bases from V and 5 bases from J, leaving 10 bases between. CDR3 size: 14 residues. CDR3 in DNA: TGCGCCAGCAGTGAATTAGCGAGGACCGGGGAGCTGTTTTTT. Translating gives CASSELARTGELFF.

The chain links TRBV4-3 to TRBJ1-2, with TRBD1 matching over 10 bases. The junction had 8 bases not matched to a gene; V was cut back by 0 bases and J by 7 bases. Germline V CDR1 and CDR2: LGHNA, YSLEER. The CDR3 covers 16 residues. CDR3 in amino acids: CASSQDPTGGSGGYTF. The CDR3 DNA reads TGCGCCAGCAGCCAAGATCCGACAGGGGGCAGTGGTGGCTACACCTTC.